This passage covers 9 T cell receptor beta chains from one sample sequenced in a study of T cells in Graves' hyperthyroidism and ophthalmopathy. Amplification yielded TCR beta CDR3 regions, with RNA transcripts as the source. Primed by the HTBI set, a first-round RT-PCR was run on the TCR CDR3. TCRdb ran MiXCR on the multiplex PCR reads and lists one entry per CDR3 protein. The sample lists some 530,000 distinct CDR3 sequences, 20% to 25% occurring once. Sequencing input: blood. These receptors originate from an older woman with Graves' ophthalmopathy.

The chain joins TRBV12-3 or TRBV12-4 to TRBJ1-5; 7 bases match TRBD1. V was clipped by 6 bases and J by 4 bases; unmatched bases: 3. The CDR3 contains 13 residues. The CDR3 coding sequence is TGTGCCAGCAGGACGACAGGGAATCAGCCCCAGCATTTT. This gives the protein CASRTTGNQPQHF.

The genes are TRBV24-1 and TRBJ1-5; TRBD1 aligns across 7 bases. J was trimmed by 7 bases and V by 4 bases; bases with no gene match: 6. The CDR3 loop spans 14 amino acids. The germline CDR1 and CDR2 sequences are KGHDR and SFDVKD. In DNA, the CDR3 is TGTGCCACCAGTGACCTGACAGGGACCCAGCCCCAGCATTTT. Amino acids: CATSDLTGTQPQHF.

This clonotype was seen more than once but under ten times. CDR3 sequence reads: CASSLEGWGPGELFF. CDR3 bases: TGTGCCAGCAGTTTAGAGGGGTGGGGACCCGGGGAGCTGTTTTTT. The chain has TRBV27 and TRBJ2-2; tentatively, D is TRBD1 or TRBD2 (5 bases each). The CDR3 has 15 amino acids. Deletions cut 2 bases from V and 6 bases from J, with 13 bases between. CDR1 and CDR2 (germline): MNHEY, SMNVEV (reference sequence).

The chain employs TRBV19 and TRBJ1-1, with D possibly TRBD1 on 5 matching bases. V was trimmed by 5 bases and J by 4 bases, leaving 17 bases between them. Germline V gene data show CDR1 as LNHDA and CDR2 as SQIVND (reference sequence). The length of the CDR3 is 15 residues. The CDR3 bases are TGTGCCAGTAGTCCACAGGACCGGGCCGGCACTGAAGCTTTCTTT. This encodes CASSPQDRAGTEAFF.

This clonotype occurred once. The chain is built from TRBV6-2 or TRBV6-3 and TRBJ2-1, with 16 bases matching TRBD2. The CDR3 extends over 15 amino acids. The J segment lost 15 bases and the V segment lost 4 bases, leaving 9 bases of the junction unmatched. Germline values: CDR1 MNHEY, CDR2 SVGEGT. The CDR3 DNA follows: TGTGCCAGCAGTTCGGCGGGACTAGCGGGAGGGAGGATGTTCTTC. Its protein is CASSSAGLAGGRMFF.

This clonotype has only a few counts. The chain combines TRBV7-9 with TRBJ1-1, with D tentatively TRBD1 (5 bases). Germline lookup yields CDR1 SEHNR and CDR2 FQNEAQ (reference sequence). The CDR3 contains 14 residues. Trimming pared 8 bases from V and 3 bases from J, leaving 16 bases between. The DNA for the CDR3 is TGTGCCAGCTCCGCGGGCAGGGCGGACACTGAAGCTTTCTTT. It encodes CASSAGRADTEAFF.

The V gene is TRBV7-6, the J gene TRBJ2-7, with 9 positions matching TRBD2. The length of the CDR3 is 16 residues. In germline, CDR1 is SGHVS, CDR2 FNYEAQ. The junction had 8 bases not matched to a gene; V was cut back by 5 bases and J by 0 bases. CDR3 residues: CASSLGSGGSSYEQYF. CDR3 coding DNA: TGTGCCAGCAGCCTCGGTAGCGGGGGAAGCTCCTACGAGCAGTACTTC. Using reference TRBV7-6 and TRBJ2-7 for the parts outside the CDR3, the full variable domain is GAGVSQSPRYKVTKRGQDVALRCDPISGHVSLYWYRQALGQGPEFLTYFNYEAQQDKSGLPNDRFSAERPEGSISTLTIQRTEQRDSAMYRCASSLGSGGSSYEQYFGPGTRLTVT.

In this sample, this clonotype turned up many times. A read error may produce the germline difference seen at one junction end. The CDR3 loop is CASREGTATEAFF. The CDR3 DNA sequence: TGTGCCAGCAGGGAAGGGACAGCCACTGAAGCTTTCTTT. The genes are TRBV2 and TRBJ1-1; 7 nucleotides align to TRBD1. Germline-derived CDR1 and CDR2 are SNHLY and FYNNEI. The CDR3 runs 13 residues.

V is TRBV7-2 and J is TRBJ2-7, with 8 positions matching TRBD1. Germline CDR1 and CDR2: SGHTA and FQGNSA. The V gene end was trimmed by 7 bases and the J gene end by 9 bases; junction bases not matched to a gene: 17. The CDR3 is 15 residues long. The CDR3 loop reads CASTPTGTGSQSQYF. CDR3 coding DNA: TGTGCCAGCACCCCAACCGGGACAGGCTCCCAATCGCAGTACTTC.